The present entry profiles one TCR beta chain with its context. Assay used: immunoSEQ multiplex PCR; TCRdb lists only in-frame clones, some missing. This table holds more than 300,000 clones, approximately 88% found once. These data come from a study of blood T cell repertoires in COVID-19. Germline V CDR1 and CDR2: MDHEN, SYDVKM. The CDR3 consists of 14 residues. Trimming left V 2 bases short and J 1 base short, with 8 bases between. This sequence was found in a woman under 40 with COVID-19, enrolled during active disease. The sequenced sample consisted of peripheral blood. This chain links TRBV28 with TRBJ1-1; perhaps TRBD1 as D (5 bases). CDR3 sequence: CASSLSGGNTEAFF. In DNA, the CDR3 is TGTGCCAGCAGTTTAAGCGGGGGGAACACTGAAGCTTTCTTT.